Given below is one T cell receptor beta chain in context. Its antigen is currently not known. Base-call qualities are not available, and no considerably larger clone is one nucleotide away. TCRbeta CDR3 regions were amplified from genomic DNA using the immunoSEQ Assay, a bias-controlled multiplex PCR. The published analysis was carried out like this. Within the assay, amplification of reference gene primers was used to estimate how many nucleated cells each sample contained. Sequence reads were collapsed and filtered to measure the absolute abundance of every unique TCRbeta CDR3 rearrangement. For each sample, productive Simpson clonality was calculated as the square root of Simpson's diversity index across productive rearrangements. This is the immuneACCESS table as TCRdb keeps it, with only in-frame sequences that have V and J called. A part of the clones is gone; compared with another copy, unresolved V genes explain less than half, and the rest is unexplained. V and J calls and clone size are copied from that table; D and trimming were computed from the DNA. In this sample the table shows approximately 280,000 clones, roughly 91% of which occur a single time. The ten largest make up about 4.6% of the sample.

This entry is derived from a study of blood T cell repertoires in COVID-19 (TCRdb year 2020). General notes on the study: Samples from collaborators originated in the United States, Italy and Spain and spanned both the acute and convalescent phases of COVID-19. The material from the prospective study consisted of cDNA or gDNA derived from T cells, B-cell-depleted T cells, or PBMCs. Subjects who had been exposed to COVID-19, were actively infected with it, or had recovered from it provided the deeply sampled blood TCRbeta repertoires that made up the dataset. The repertoires were released in a freely available public database meant as a resource for research on the immune response to SARS-CoV-2. The samples were drawn from the first 160 participants of the ongoing ImmuneRACE study and from roughly 1,300 subjects provided by 6 global collaborators. A de-identified subject ID, COVID-19 status, age in years and sex were almost always included in the sample metadata. HLA class I and class II types, where available, came from metadata supplied by the sample provider rather than from assay-based typing. Points the paper makes about the study in general: The amount of clinical and demographic metadata varied by source and participant and was provided uncurated.

Whole blood was collected in K2EDTA tubes by collaborating institutions according to the institutions' own protocols. Collaborator samples were shipped for TCRbeta analysis as frozen whole blood, isolated PBMCs, or DNA extracted from either sample type. Including cysteine and phenylalanine, the CDR3 has 17 amino acids. This entry keeps only the CDR3 DNA: 51 bases, framed from base 1. Reading the germline V gene gives CDR1 SGHRS and CDR2 YFSETQ. The germline V end is reduced by 3 bases and the J end by 0 bases; junction bases left unmatched: 5. The specimen was peripheral blood. The chain employs TRBV5-1 and TRBJ2-6, and 8 junctional nucleotides match TRBD1. The clonotype originates from a man aged 40-50 years with acute or convalescent COVID-19. The CDR3 has the sequence CASSWDRSSSGANVLTF. The nucleotide sequence reads as follows: TGCGCCAGCAGCTGGGACAGGTCGAGCTCTGGGGCCAACGTCCTGACTTTC.